The 9 T cell receptor beta chains presented below share a single source sample, sequenced in a study of cytomegalovirus exposure and HLA in healthy donors. PCR used 60 Vbeta primers and 13 Jbeta primers. Profiling relied on immunoSEQ multiplex PCR, and the TCRdb table lists in-frame clones only, not all of them. Seen here are fewer than 200,000 clones, roughly 79% observed once, and the top ten hold 4.9%. The material sequenced was PBMCs. These TCRs come from a young woman in good health and CMV-seropositive.

J is TRBJ2-7 and V is TRBV19; 10 nucleotides match TRBD2. CDR3 length: 15 residues. Germline CDR1 is LNHDA and CDR2 is SQIVND (reference sequence). The ends lost 5 bases at V and 3 bases at J; junction bases unmatched: 7. The CDR3 protein is CASSLVAGGYYEQYF. The CDR3 nucleotides are TGTGCCAGTAGTTTGGTAGCGGGAGGATACTACGAGCAGTACTTC. The variable domain in full, completed from reference TRBV19 and TRBJ2-7, reads DGGITQSPKYLFRKEGQNVTLSCEQNLNHDAMYWYRQDPGQGLRLIYYSQIVNDFQKGDIAEGYSVSREKKESFPLTVTSAQKNPTAFYLCASSLVAGGYYEQYFGPGTRLTVT.

This clone turned up a few times. The chain is built from TRBV30 and TRBJ2-2; 7 bases agree with TRBD1. J was trimmed by 6 bases and V by 2 bases; bases with no gene match: 3. Germline V gene data show CDR1 as GTSNPN and CDR2 as SVGIG (reference sequence). This CDR3 spans 13 amino acids. CDR3 in DNA: TGTGCCTGGAGTCGACAGGGATCCGGGGAGCTGTTTTTT. It specifies CAWSRQGSGELFF.

V is TRBV30 and J is TRBJ1-1; 7 positions match TRBD1. The germline V gene encodes CDR1 GTSNPN and CDR2 SVGIG (reference sequence). V lost 4 bases, J lost 0 bases, and 5 bases stayed unmatched. The CDR3 extends over 14 amino acids. The CDR3 here is CAWNLGQVNTEAFF. The CDR3 coding sequence is TGTGCCTGGAATCTAGGACAGGTGAACACTGAAGCTTTCTTT.

The chain recombines TRBV6-6 with TRBJ1-1; tentative D call: TRBD1 (5 bases). The CDR3 contains 14 residues. CDR1 is MNHNY, CDR2 SVGAGI, per germline (reference sequence). V was pared by 6 bases and J by 0 bases, with 11 bases between. The CDR3 here is CASSVGGMNTEAFF. CDR3 nucleotide sequence: TGTGCCAGCAGCGTTGGGGGGATGAACACTGAAGCTTTCTTT.

This clone has a handful of counts. The chain links TRBV28 to TRBJ1-2, with a tentative D call TRBD1 (6 bases). V was pared by 6 bases and J by 7 bases, with 15 bases between. This CDR3 has 13 amino acids. Germline-derived CDR1 and CDR2 are MDHEN and SYDVKM. The DNA for the CDR3 is TGTGCCAGCAGCCCCTGGGGGCAAAGTGGCTACACCTTC. Amino acid sequence: CASSPWGQSGYTF.

The chain combines TRBV13 with TRBJ2-7, with D tentatively TRBD2 (5 bases). Germline V gene lookup returns CDR1 PRHDT and CDR2 FYEKMQ (reference sequence). There are 13 residues in the CDR3. V lost 3 bases and J 3 bases, leaving 9 bases between the germline ends. The CDR3 DNA is TGTGCCAGCAGCTTGGAGGCTGGCTACGAGCAGTACTTC. It is translated as CASSLEAGYEQYF. Drawing the rest from reference TRBV13 and TRBJ2-7, the complete variable domain is AAGVIQSPRHLIKEKRETATLKCYPIPRHDTVYWYQQGPGQDPQFLISFYEKMQSDKGSIPDRFSAQQFSDYHSELNMSSLELGDSALYFCASSLEAGYEQYFGPGTRLTVT.

The J gene is TRBJ1-4, the V gene TRBV7-6; 7 bases are a match to TRBD1. The germline V gene has CDR1 SGHVS and CDR2 FNYEAQ. With 2 bases clipped from V and 0 bases from J, the junction kept 9 bases outside the gene matches. This CDR3 is 18 amino acids long. CDR3 nucleotides: TGTGCCAGCAGCTTAAGGCCTGGACAGGTTGCAACTAATGAAAAACTGTTTTTT. Protein sequence: CASSLRPGQVATNEKLFF.

This chain connects TRBV28 to TRBJ1-2, with D unclear. V lost 1 base and J lost 8, with 8 bases in between. This CDR3 comprises 12 residues. CDR1 MDHEN and CDR2 SYDVKM come from the germline V gene. This chain's CDR3 is CASSLLSRGYTF. CDR3 bases: TGTGCCAGCAGTTTATTGAGCCGAGGCTACACCTTC.

This clone has only one observation. This chain joins TRBV10-3 and TRBJ2-3, with a possible D match to TRBD2 (7 bases). V was shortened by 6 bases and J by 5 bases, with 15 bases between the two germline ends. CDR3 length equals 14 residues. Germline loops: CDR1 ENHRY, CDR2 SYGVKD. CDR3 loop: CAIRGWGGGDTQYF. CDR3 nucleotides: TGTGCCATCAGGGGGTGGGGGGGCGGAGATACGCAGTATTTT.